This passage covers 17 T cell receptor beta chains from one sample sequenced in a study of identical twins. One entry per CDR3 protein results from TCRdb running MiXCR on the 5' RACE reads. Of 500,000 to 650,000 distinct CDR3 sequences listed, 7.1% were seen once; the top ten hold over 1.5%. The same data also went into a second study, on yellow fever vaccine responses in identical twins.

The sample comprised PBMCs. The receptors shown here come from a woman in her late teens or twenties in good health.

This clonotype was observed many times. The chain recombines TRBV7-9 with TRBJ2-1; D is unresolved. In germline, CDR1 is SEHNR, CDR2 FQNEAQ (reference sequence). The length of the CDR3 is 11 residues. Trimming removed 1 base at V and 9 bases at J, with 4 bases between. In nucleotides, the CDR3 is TGTGCCAGCAGCTTAGTCTTTGAGCAGTTCTTC. Its translation is CASSLVFEQFF.

The V call is TRBV7-4, the J call TRBJ2-7; D gene ambiguous. Trimming pared 2 bases from V and 5 bases from J, leaving 22 bases between. This CDR3 is built from 17 residues. The germline gives CDR1 SGHVT, CDR2 SQSDAQ. The CDR3 region is CASSLPGHPIRSDEQYV. The CDR3 bases are TGTGCCAGCAGCTTACCAGGCCACCCCATACGCAGCGACGAGCAGTACGTC.

A few counts support this clonotype. The V call is TRBV7-9, the J call TRBJ2-1; 10 bases fit TRBD1. There are 16 residues in the CDR3. With V trimmed by 5 bases and J by 4 bases, 8 bases remained unmatched. Germline V lookup: CDR1 SEHNR, CDR2 FQNEAQ (reference sequence). Here the CDR3 reads CASSTYPGQGYNEQFF. CDR3 DNA sequence: TGTGCCAGCAGCACCTATCCGGGACAGGGGTACAATGAGCAGTTCTTC.

This clonotype was observed at least ten times. The rearrangement uses TRBV7-9 and TRBJ2-1; D might be TRBD1 (6 bases). Trimming pared 1 base from V and 5 bases from J, leaving 15 bases between. The CDR3 is 16 amino acids. Per the germline V gene, CDR1 is SEHNR and CDR2 is FQNEAQ (reference sequence). The DNA of the CDR3 is TGTGCCAGCAGCTTAGGGGGGCTAGGCCACCACAATGAGCAGTTCTTC. Its protein product is CASSLGGLGHHNEQFF.

This clonotype occurred a few times. The chain has TRBV7-8 and TRBJ2-1; 16 bases agree with TRBD2. Germline-derived CDR1 and CDR2 are SGHVS and FQNEAQ. Trimming took 4 bases from V and 9 from J; bases not matched to a gene: 6. The CDR3 is made up of 16 amino acids. CDR3 protein: CASSSPGTSGRAEQFF. CDR3 nucleotide sequence: TGTGCCAGCAGCTCTCCCGGGACTAGCGGGAGGGCTGAGCAGTTCTTC. The whole variable domain, remainder taken from reference TRBV7-8 and TRBJ2-1, is GAGVSQSPRYKVAKRGQDVALRCDPISGHVSLFWYQQALGQGPEFLTYFQNEAQLDKSGLPSDRFFAERPEGSVSTLKIQRTQQEDSAVYLCASSSPGTSGRAEQFFGPGTRLTVL.

The chain uses TRBV20-1 and TRBJ1-1; D gene ambiguous. Deletions cut 5 bases from V and 3 bases from J, with 13 bases between. CDR1 and CDR2 from the germline V gene are DFQATT and SNEGSKA (reference sequence). This CDR3 spans 13 amino acids. The CDR3 DNA reads as TGCAGTGCTCGAGGGTCGGTTGACACTGAAGCTTTCTTT. Protein sequence: CSARGSVDTEAFF.

For the CDR3, the DNA is TGTGCCAGCAGTTTGTTCAGGGGTAGCGAGCAGTACGTC. Amino acid sequence: CASSLFRGSEQYV. The V and J genes are TRBV6-5 and TRBJ2-7; a possible D gene is TRBD1 (6 bases). The V end was cut by 4 bases, the J end by 6 bases, with 13 bases between. The CDR3 sequence is 13 residues long. Germline CDR1 reads MNHEY; CDR2 reads SVGAGI.

The chain joins TRBV13 to TRBJ1-6, with D possibly being TRBD1 (5 bases). The CDR3 is 17 residues long. Germline assignment: CDR1 PRHDT and CDR2 FYEKMQ (reference sequence). V was clipped by 5 bases and J by 9 bases, with 23 bases between them. CDR3 sequence reads: CASSHSTGTVMGSPLHF. The CDR3 region has the DNA TGTGCCAGCAGCCACTCCACCGGGACGGTGATGGGTTCACCCCTCCACTTT. Together with reference TRBV13 and TRBJ1-6, the CDR3 gives the full variable domain: AAGVIQSPRHLIKEKRETATLKCYPIPRHDTVYWYQQGPGQDPQFLISFYEKMQSDKGSIPDRFSAQQFSDYHSELNMSSLELGDSALYFCASSHSTGTVMGSPLHFGNGTRLTVT.

The chain is built from TRBV20-1 and TRBJ2-7, with 11 bases identical to TRBD1. The CDR3 loop spans 14 amino acids. Germline loops: CDR1 DFQATT, CDR2 SNEGSKA (reference sequence). J gave up 5 bases and V 4 bases, and 7 bases lay outside the gene matches. CDR3: CSATADRGLNEQYV. The CDR3 DNA reads TGCAGTGCTACGGCGGACAGGGGGCTCAACGAGCAGTACGTC.

In this sample, this clonotype turned up many times. The V and J genes are TRBV28 and TRBJ2-7; 8 bases align to TRBD2. The CDR3 runs to 19 residues. Trimming removed 4 bases from V and 0 bases from J; junction bases left unmatched: 17. Germline V gives CDR1 MDHEN, CDR2 SYDVKM. The DNA of the CDR3 is TGTGCCAGCAGTTATTTGTTGTCGGGGGTCAGCGGGAGCTCCTACGAGCAGTACTTC. Translating gives CASSYLLSGVSGSSYEQYF.

The CDR3 region has the DNA TGTGCCCCTCACATCCGACAGGGTTATAACAATCAGCCCCAGCATTTT. This codes for CAPHIRQGYNNQPQHF. V gene TRBV10-3 combines with J gene TRBJ1-5; 7 bases match TRBD1. V shed 11 bases, J shed 3 bases, and the junction held 16 bases outside the gene matches. The CDR3 is made up of 16 amino acids. The germline gives CDR1 ENHRY, CDR2 SYGVKD.

This clonotype was counted only a few times. The chain has TRBV29-1 and TRBJ2-2, with a weak D call TRBD1 (6 bases). There are 16 residues in the CDR3. V lost 5 bases and J lost 0, with 16 bases in between. Per germline, CDR1 SQVTM and CDR2 ANQGSEA. The CDR3 loop reads CSVSGLGASNTGELFF. The CDR3 DNA reads as TGCAGCGTTTCGGGGCTGGGGGCTTCGAACACCGGGGAGCTGTTTTTT.

This clonotype was detected a few times. This chain uses TRBV7-8 with TRBJ1-2; 12 positions match TRBD1. J lost 8 bases, V lost 4 bases, and 8 bases had no gene match. CDR1 is SGHVS and CDR2 is FQNEAQ in the germline V gene. This CDR3 contains 15 residues. The CDR3 DNA sequence: TGTGCCAGCAGCTCAGGGGACAGGGGGCGTCAAGGCTACACCTTC. Its protein is CASSSGDRGRQGYTF.

This rearrangement joins TRBV20-1 to TRBJ1-6; 9 bases are a match to TRBD1. Germline V gene lookup returns CDR1 DFQATT and CDR2 SNEGSKA (reference sequence). Trimming at V came to 7 bases and at J to 9 bases, leaving 7 bases not matched to a gene. The CDR3 totals 13 residues. The CDR3 region has the DNA TGCAGTGGGACGACAGGGGGTCCTTCACCCCTCCACTTT. This translates into CSGTTGGPSPLHF.

This clonotype has a count of ten or more. The genes are TRBV7-3 and TRBJ1-6; 7 bases match TRBD1. Germline lookup yields CDR1 SGHTA and CDR2 FQGTGA. The CDR3 sequence is 13 residues long. V shed 3 bases and J 8 bases; nucleotides not matched to a gene: 1. The CDR3 DNA is TGTGCCAGCAGCTTTGGGACAGATTCACCCCTCCACTTT. Amino acid sequence: CASSFGTDSPLHF.

This clonotype has a count of ten or more. This chain connects TRBV4-1 to TRBJ2-1; D ambiguous. This CDR3 has 14 residues. V was shortened by 1 base and J by 0 bases, with 4 bases between the two germline ends. CDR1 MGHRA and CDR2 YSYEKL come from the germline V gene. CDR3 sequence (DNA): TGCGCCAGCAGCCAAGGGGGCTCCTACAATGAGCAGTTCTTC. Translation: CASSQGGSYNEQFF.

The chain couples TRBV9 to TRBJ2-1, with 10 bases that match TRBD2. With 3 bases clipped from V and 3 bases from J, the junction kept 3 bases outside the gene matches. Looked up from germline, CDR1 is SGDLS and CDR2 is YYNGEE. The CDR3 totals 15 residues. CDR3 nucleotide sequence: TGTGCCAGCAGCGCCGGGACTAGCGTCTACAATGAGCAGTTCTTC. Its translation: CASSAGTSVYNEQFF.